What follows are 10 T cell receptor beta chains derived from one specimen sequenced in a study of CD8 T cells in Susac syndrome. Random hexamers were used to reverse transcribe about 0.5 to 1 ug of RNA. TCRdb independently ran MiXCR on the immunoSEQ multiplex PCR reads; one entry per CDR3 protein. The sample has some 47,000 distinct CDR3 sequences, roughly 92% seen once. The sequenced sample consisted of CD8+ T cells from PBMCs. The origin of the receptors is a human donor in good health.

This rearrangement joins TRBV10-2 to TRBJ2-1, with D possibly TRBD1 on 6 matching bases. V was clipped by 6 bases and J by 8 bases, with 14 bases between them. The germline V gene has CDR1 WSHSY and CDR2 SAAADI. The CDR3 covers 13 residues. The CDR3 protein is CASSLTGLYEQFF. For the CDR3, the DNA is TGCGCCAGCAGCCTCACAGGGCTCTATGAGCAGTTCTTC.

The chain recombines TRBV10-3 with TRBJ2-1, with 8 bases lining up with TRBD2. Germline CDR1 reads ENHRY; CDR2 reads SYGVKD. Trimming cost V 0 bases and J 0 bases; bases outside gene matches: 1. The CDR3 loop spans 16 amino acids. CDR3 protein: CAISESLAGSYNEQFF. CDR3 sequence (DNA): TGTGCCATCAGTGAGTCTCTAGCGGGCTCCTACAATGAGCAGTTCTTC.

V usage is TRBV7-9 and J usage is TRBJ2-1; perhaps TRBD1 as D (5 bases). Germline CDR1 is SEHNR and CDR2 is FQNEAQ (reference sequence). V lost 4 bases, J lost 4 bases, and 8 bases lay in between. The length of the CDR3 is 13 residues. The CDR3 protein is CASSSDKYNEQFF. The CDR3 DNA is TGTGCCAGCAGCTCGGACAAATACAATGAGCAGTTCTTC. Full variable domain (missing parts from reference TRBV7-9 and TRBJ2-1): DTGVSQNPRHKITKRGQNVTFRCDPISEHNRLYWYRQTLGQGPEFLTYFQNEAQLEKSRLLSDRFSAERPKGSFSTLEIQRTEQGDSAMYLCASSSDKYNEQFFGPGTRLTVL.

CDR3 coding DNA: TGTGCCAGCACCGACGACCTCTCCCCCTACAATGAGCAGTTCTTC. This sequence encodes CASTDDLSPYNEQFF. The V and J genes are TRBV6-2 or TRBV6-3 and TRBJ2-1, with D unclear. CDR3 size: 15 residues. From germline, CDR1 is MNHEY and CDR2 SVGEGT. Trimming took 7 bases from V and 2 from J, leaving 15 bases between them.

The chain recombines TRBV7-6 with TRBJ2-1; TRBD2 aligns across 12 bases. The CDR3 sequence is 16 residues long. V trimming: 5 bases; J trimming: 8 bases; junction bases outside the gene matches: 10. CDR1 and CDR2 from the germline V gene are SGHVS and FNYEAQ. The CDR3 spells CASSARLAGVSHEQFF. The CDR3, as DNA: TGTGCCAGCAGCGCTCGACTAGCGGGAGTCTCCCATGAGCAGTTCTTC.

The rearrangement joins TRBV5-4 to TRBJ2-4, with D tentatively TRBD1 (6 bases). This CDR3 has 14 residues. Trimming removed 2 bases from V and 3 bases from J, with 9 bases in between. CDR1 SGHNT and CDR2 YYREEE come from the germline V gene (reference sequence). For the CDR3, the DNA is TGTGCCAGCAGCTTTCGGACAGTCAAAAACATTCAGTACTTC. It codes for CASSFRTVKNIQYF.

V is TRBV23-1 and J is TRBJ2-5; TRBD1 is a possible D gene (6 bases). TRBV23-1 is placed among ORFs of uncertain function. V gave up 7 bases and J gave up 5 bases, with 20 bases separating them. CDR3 size: 15 residues. CDR3 amino acids: CASTDSDSRRETQYF. Written as DNA, the CDR3 is TGCGCCAGCACCGACTCGGACAGCCGGAGGGAGACCCAGTACTTC.

The gene calls are TRBV4-1 and TRBJ2-1; D might be TRBD1 (6 bases). Germline V gene data show CDR1 as MGHRA and CDR2 as YSYEKL. Between the trimmed V and J ends, which lost 0 bases and 4 bases, there was a span of 22 bases. The CDR3 consists of 19 residues. In DNA form, the CDR3 reads TGCGCCAGCAGCCAAGACAGGGGAGACTACCGAACCGTTTACAATGAGCAGTTCTTC. Amino acid sequence: CASSQDRGDYRTVYNEQFF.

As to this clonotype: One end of the junction does not line up with germline, which may come from a read error. The V call is TRBV5-1, the J call TRBJ2-1; possibly TRBD2 for D (5 bases). The CDR3 runs 15 residues. Germline V gene data show CDR1 as SGHRS and CDR2 as YFSETQ. CDR3 amino acids: CASSLGGSSYNEQFF. The CDR3 DNA is TGTGCCAGCAGCTTAGGTGGGAGCTCCTACAATGAGCAGTTCTTC.

The chain employs TRBV27 and TRBJ2-3; no clear D gene. Germline CDR1 and CDR2: MNHEY and SMNVEV (reference sequence). Trimming removed 5 bases from V and 2 bases from J, with 14 bases in between. CDR3 length: 15 residues. The CDR3 DNA reads TGTGCCAGCAGTGAAGACATACAGCCCACAGATACGCAGTATTTT. It encodes CASSEDIQPTDTQYF.